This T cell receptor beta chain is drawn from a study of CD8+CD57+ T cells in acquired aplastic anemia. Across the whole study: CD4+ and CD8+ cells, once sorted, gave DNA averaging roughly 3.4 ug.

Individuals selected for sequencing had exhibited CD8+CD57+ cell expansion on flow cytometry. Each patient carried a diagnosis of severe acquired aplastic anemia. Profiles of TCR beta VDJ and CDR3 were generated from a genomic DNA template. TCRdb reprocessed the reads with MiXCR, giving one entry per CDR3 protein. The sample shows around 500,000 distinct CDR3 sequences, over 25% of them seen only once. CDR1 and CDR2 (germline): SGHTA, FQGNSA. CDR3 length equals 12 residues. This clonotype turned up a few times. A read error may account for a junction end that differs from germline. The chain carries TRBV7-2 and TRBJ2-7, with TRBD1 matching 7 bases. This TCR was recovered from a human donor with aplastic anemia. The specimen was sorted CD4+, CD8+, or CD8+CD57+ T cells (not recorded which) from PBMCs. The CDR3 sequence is CSSSSGGYEQYF. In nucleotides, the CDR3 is TGTTCCAGCAGCTCAGGGGGCTACGAGCAGTACTTC. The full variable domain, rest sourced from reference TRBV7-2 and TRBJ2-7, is GAGVSQSPSNKVTEKGKDVELRCDPISGHTALYWYRQSLGQGLEFLIYFQGNSAPDKSGLPSDRFSAERTGGSVSTLTIQRTQQEDSAVYLCSSSSGGYEQYFGPGTRLTVT.